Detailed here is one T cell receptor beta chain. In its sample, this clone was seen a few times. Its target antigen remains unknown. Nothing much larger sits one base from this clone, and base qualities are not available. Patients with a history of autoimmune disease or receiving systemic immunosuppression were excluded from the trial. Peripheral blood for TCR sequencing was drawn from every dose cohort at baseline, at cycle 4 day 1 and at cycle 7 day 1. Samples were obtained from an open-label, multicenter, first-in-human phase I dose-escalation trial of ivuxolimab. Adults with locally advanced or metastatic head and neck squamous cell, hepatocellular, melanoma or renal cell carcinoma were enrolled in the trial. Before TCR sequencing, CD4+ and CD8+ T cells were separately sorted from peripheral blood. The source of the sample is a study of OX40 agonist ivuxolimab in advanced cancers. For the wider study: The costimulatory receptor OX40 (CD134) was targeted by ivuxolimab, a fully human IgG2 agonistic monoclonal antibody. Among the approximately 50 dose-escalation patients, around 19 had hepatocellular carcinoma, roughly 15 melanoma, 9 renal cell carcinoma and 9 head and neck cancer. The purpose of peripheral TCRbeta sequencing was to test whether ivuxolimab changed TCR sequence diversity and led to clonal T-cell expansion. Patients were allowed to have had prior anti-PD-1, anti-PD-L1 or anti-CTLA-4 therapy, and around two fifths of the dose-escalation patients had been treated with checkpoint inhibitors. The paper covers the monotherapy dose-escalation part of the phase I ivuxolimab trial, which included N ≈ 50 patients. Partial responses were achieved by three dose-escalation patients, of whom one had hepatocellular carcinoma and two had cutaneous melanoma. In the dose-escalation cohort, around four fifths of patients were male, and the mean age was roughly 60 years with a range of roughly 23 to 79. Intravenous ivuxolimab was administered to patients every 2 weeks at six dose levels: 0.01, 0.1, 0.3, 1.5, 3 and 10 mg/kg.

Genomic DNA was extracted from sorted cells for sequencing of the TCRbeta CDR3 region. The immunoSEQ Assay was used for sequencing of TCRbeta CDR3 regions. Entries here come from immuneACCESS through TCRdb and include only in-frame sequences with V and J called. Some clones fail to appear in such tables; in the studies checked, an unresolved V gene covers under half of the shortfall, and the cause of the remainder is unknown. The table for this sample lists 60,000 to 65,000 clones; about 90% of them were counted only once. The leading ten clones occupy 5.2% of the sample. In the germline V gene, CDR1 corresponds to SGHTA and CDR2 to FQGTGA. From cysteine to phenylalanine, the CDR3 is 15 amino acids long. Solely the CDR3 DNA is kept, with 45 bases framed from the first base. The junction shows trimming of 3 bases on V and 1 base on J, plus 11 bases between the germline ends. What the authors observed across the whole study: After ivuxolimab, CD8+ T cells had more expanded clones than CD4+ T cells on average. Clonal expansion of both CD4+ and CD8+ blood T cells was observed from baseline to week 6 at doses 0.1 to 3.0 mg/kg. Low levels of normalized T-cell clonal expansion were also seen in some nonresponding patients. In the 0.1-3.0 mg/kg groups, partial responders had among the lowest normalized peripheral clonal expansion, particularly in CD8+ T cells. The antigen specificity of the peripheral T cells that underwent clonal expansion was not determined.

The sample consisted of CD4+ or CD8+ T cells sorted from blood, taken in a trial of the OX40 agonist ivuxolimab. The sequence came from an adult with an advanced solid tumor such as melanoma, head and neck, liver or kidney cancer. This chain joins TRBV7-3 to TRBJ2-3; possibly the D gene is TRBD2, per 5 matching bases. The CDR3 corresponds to CASSFGGGGTDTQYF. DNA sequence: TGTGCCAGCAGCTTCGGAGGTGGGGGCACAGATACGCAGTATTTT.